This TCR beta chain was captured in a study of blood T cell repertoires in COVID-19 (dated by TCRdb to between 2020 and 2021). About the investigation overall: Samples covering the acute and convalescent phases of COVID-19 were provided by collaborators in the United States, Italy and Spain. The prospective study material was composed of cDNA or gDNA derived from T cells, B-cell-depleted T cells, or PBMCs. Subjects who had been exposed to COVID-19, were actively infected with it, or had recovered from it provided the deeply sampled blood TCRbeta repertoires that made up the dataset. The repertoires were released in a freely available public database intended as a resource for research on the immune response to SARS-CoV-2. The samples were drawn from two sources: the first 160 participants of the ongoing ImmuneRACE study, and approximately 1,300 subjects contributed by 6 global collaborators. Nearly every sample came with metadata listing a de-identified subject ID, COVID-19 status, age in years and sex. Where available, HLA class I and class II types were obtained from metadata supplied by the sample provider rather than from assay-based typing.

The collaborating institutions used their own protocols to collect whole blood in K2EDTA tubes. For TCRbeta analysis, collaborators shipped samples as frozen whole blood, isolated PBMCs, or DNA extracted from either of those sample types. As concerns this clone: It has no known antigen specificity. Within one base of it there is no much larger clone, and no base qualities were kept.

The CDR3 starts with the cysteine, ends with the phenylalanine, and has 13 residues. CDR3 DNA only is kept here, 39 bases in frame from base 1. As encoded in the germline V gene (reference sequence), CDR1 is LNHDA while CDR2 is SQIVND. V is clipped by 1 base and J by 6 bases, and the sequence between their germline boundaries is 9 bases long. TCRbeta CDR3 regions were amplified from genomic DNA by means of the immunoSEQ Assay, a bias-controlled multiplex PCR. As for the original processing: Within the assay, amplification of reference gene primers was used to estimate how many nucleated cells each sample contained. To quantify the absolute abundance of each unique TCRbeta CDR3 rearrangement, sequence reads were collapsed and filtered. For each sample, productive Simpson clonality was calculated as the square root of Simpson's diversity index over productive rearrangements. What TCRdb holds here is the immuneACCESS table cut down to in-frame rearrangements. Part of the clones is not present; checked against another copy, under half of the missing clones reflect an unresolved V gene, and the others are unexplained. For V, J and clone size, that table is used; D and trimming come from the DNA. In this sample the table shows around 200,000 clones, around 82% of which occur a single time. The ten largest account for roughly 8.8% of the sample.

Overall study results and their limits: The amount of clinical and demographic metadata varied by source and participant and was provided uncurated.

Rearrangement joined TRBV19 to TRBJ1-1; no D segment can be confidently identified. The sequence came from a man aged 35 to 55 with active or convalescent COVID-19. Source material: peripheral blood. The nucleotides are TGTGCCAGTAGTATAGGAGTGGGCGCTGAAGCTTTCTTT. This encodes CASSIGVGAEAFF. Here the CDR3 is joined to the reference TRBV19 and TRBJ1-1 genes, and the full variable domain is: DGGITQSPKYLFRKEGQNVTLSCEQNLNHDAMYWYRQDPGQGLRLIYYSQIVNDFQKGDIAEGYSVSREKKESFPLTVTSAQKNPTAFYLCASSIGVGAEAFFGQGTRLTVV.